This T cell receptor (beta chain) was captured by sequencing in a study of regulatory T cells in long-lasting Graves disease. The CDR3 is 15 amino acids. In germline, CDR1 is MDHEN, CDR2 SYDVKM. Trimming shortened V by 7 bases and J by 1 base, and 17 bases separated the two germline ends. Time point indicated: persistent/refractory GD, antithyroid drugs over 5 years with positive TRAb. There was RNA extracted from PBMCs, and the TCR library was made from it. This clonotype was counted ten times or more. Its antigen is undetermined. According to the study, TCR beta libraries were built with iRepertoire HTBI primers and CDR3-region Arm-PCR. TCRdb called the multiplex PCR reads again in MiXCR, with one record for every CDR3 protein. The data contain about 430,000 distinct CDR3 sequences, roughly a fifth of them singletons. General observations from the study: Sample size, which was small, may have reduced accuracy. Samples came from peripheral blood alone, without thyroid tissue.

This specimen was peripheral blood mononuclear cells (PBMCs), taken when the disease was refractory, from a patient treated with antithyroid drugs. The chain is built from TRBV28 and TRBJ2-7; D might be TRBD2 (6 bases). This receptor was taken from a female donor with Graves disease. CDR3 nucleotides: TGTGCCAGCAAAAGAGGGGAGGCGGGATCCTACGAGCAGTACTTC. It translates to CASKRGEAGSYEQYF. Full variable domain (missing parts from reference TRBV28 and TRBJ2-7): DVKVTQSSRYLVKRTGEKVFLECVQDMDHENMFWYRQDPGLGLRLIYFSYDVKMKEKGDIPEGYSVSREKKERFSLILESASTNQTSMYLCASKRGEAGSYEQYFGPGTRLTVT.